This TCR beta chain was observed in a study of technical replicates of blood from a handful of donors. Germline V lookup: CDR1 SEHNR, CDR2 FQNEAQ (reference sequence). V was clipped by 5 bases and J by 1 base, with 14 bases between them. This CDR3 comprises 15 residues. Only in-frame clones appear in the TCRdb table, and some are missing; sequencing was by immunoSEQ multiplex PCR. The sample holds roughly 52,000 clones; roughly 96% are singletons and the top ten take about 3%. The source is a human donor in good health. Some clones in this sample may be carry-over from other donors' samples. Sequencing was done on a sample of PBMCs. The chain uses TRBV7-9 and TRBJ1-1; D is undetermined. CDR3 nucleotides: TGTGCCAGCAGCCCACGCCGGGGAACGAACACTGAAGCTTTCTTT. As protein: CASSPRRGTNTEAFF.